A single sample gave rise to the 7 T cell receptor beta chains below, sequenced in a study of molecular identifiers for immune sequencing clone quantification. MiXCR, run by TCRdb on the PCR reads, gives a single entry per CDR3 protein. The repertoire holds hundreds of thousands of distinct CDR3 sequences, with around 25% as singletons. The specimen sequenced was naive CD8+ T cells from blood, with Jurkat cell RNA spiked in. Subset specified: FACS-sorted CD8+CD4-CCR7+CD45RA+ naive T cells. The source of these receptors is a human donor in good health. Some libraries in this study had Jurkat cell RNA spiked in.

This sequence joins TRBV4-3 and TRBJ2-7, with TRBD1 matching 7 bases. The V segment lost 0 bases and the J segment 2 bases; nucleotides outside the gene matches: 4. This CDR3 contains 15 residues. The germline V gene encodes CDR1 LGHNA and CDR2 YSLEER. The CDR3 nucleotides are TGCGCCAGCAGCCAAGAGGCCCAGGGGGCCTACGAGCAGTACTTC. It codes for CASSQEAQGAYEQYF.

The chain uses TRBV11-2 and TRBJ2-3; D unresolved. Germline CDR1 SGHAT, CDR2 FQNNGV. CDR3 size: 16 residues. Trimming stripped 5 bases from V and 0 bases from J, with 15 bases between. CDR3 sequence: CASSQYGMGSTDTQYF. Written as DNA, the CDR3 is TGTGCCAGCAGCCAATACGGCATGGGGAGCACAGATACGCAGTATTTT. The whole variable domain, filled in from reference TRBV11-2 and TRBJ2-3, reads EAGVAQSPRYKIIEKRQSVAFWCNPISGHATLYWYQQILGQGPKLLIQFQNNGVVDDSQLPKDRFSAERLKGVDSTLKIQPAKLEDSAVYLCASSQYGMGSTDTQYFGPGTRLTVL.

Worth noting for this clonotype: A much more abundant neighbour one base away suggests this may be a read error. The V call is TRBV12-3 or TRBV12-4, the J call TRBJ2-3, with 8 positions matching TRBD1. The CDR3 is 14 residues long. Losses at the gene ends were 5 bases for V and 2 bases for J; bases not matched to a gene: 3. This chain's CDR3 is CASSRTGNTDTQYF. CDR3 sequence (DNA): TGTGCCAGCAGTCGGACAGGGAACACAGATACGCAGTATTTT.

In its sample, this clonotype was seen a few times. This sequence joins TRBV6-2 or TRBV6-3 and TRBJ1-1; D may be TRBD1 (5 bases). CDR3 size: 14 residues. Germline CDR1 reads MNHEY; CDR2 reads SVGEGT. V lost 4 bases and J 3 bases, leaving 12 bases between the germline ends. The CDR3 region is CASSLGHTYTEAFF. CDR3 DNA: TGTGCCAGCAGTTTAGGACACACATACACTGAAGCTTTCTTT.

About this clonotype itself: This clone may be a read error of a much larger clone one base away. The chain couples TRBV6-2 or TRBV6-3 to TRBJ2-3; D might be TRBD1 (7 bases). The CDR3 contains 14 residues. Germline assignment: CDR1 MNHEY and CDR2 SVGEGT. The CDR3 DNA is TGTGCCAGCAGTTCGGCGGGACAGACAGATACGAAGTATTTT. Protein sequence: CASSSAGQTDTKYF.

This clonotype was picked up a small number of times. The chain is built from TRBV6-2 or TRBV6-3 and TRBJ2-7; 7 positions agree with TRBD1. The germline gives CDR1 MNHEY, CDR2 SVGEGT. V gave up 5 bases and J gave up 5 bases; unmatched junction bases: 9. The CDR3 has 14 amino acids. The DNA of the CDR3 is TGTGCCAGCAGTGACACTGACAGGGCCCACGAGCAGTACTTC. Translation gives CASSDTDRAHEQYF.

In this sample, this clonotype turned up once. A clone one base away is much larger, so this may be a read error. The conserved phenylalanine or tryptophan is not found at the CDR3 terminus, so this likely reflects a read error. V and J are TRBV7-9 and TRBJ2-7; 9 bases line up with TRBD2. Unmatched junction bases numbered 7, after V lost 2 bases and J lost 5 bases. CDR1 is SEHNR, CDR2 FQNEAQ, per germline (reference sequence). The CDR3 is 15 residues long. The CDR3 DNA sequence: TGTGCCAGCAGCTTAATACTAGCGGGCACCCACGAGCAGTACCTC. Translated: CASSLILAGTHEQYL.